This passage covers 6 T cell receptor beta chains from one sample sequenced in a study of blood T cells in healthy people across ages. A second PCR of about 7 to 11 cycles used a sample-barcoded 5' primer and a J-beta primer mix. TCRdb used MiXCR to reprocess the 5' RACE reads, holding one entry per CDR3 protein. In the table there are around 710,000 distinct CDR3 sequences, approximately 43% of which are singletons. Source material: blood. The receptors originated from an older woman in good health.

Points on this clonotype: A much bigger clone sits one base away, suggesting this may be a read error. The CDR3 carries no conserved terminal phenylalanine or tryptophan, so it likely arises from a read error. The chain is built from TRBV29-1 and TRBJ2-7; TRBD1 matches at 9 bases. J lost 4 bases, V lost 4 bases, and 2 bases had no gene match. The germline V gene has CDR1 SQVTM and CDR2 ANQGSEA. This CDR3 has 12 amino acids. The CDR3 bases are TGCAGCGTTGGGGACAGGGATTACGAGCAGTACATC. This translates into CSVGDRDYEQYI.

This clonotype was seen more than once but under ten times. The V and J genes are TRBV7-2 and TRBJ2-1; TRBD2 is a possible D gene (6 bases). Germline CDR1 and CDR2: SGHTA and FQGNSA. The CDR3 extends over 13 amino acids. Trimming removed 4 bases at V and 10 bases at J, with 14 bases between. CDR3 loop: CASSSNSAGEQFF. In DNA, the CDR3 is TGTGCCAGCAGCTCGAACTCGGCGGGGGAGCAGTTCTTC.

The V and J genes are TRBV12-3 or TRBV12-4 and TRBJ1-4; D possibly corresponds to TRBD1 (5 bases). This CDR3 comprises 11 residues. V lost 3 bases, J lost 14 bases, and 10 bases lay in between. The CDR3 DNA is TGTGCCAGCAGTTTTGGGACTCCCCTGTTTTTT. Its translation: CASSFGTPLFF.

The gene calls are TRBV6-1 and TRBJ2-7, with D tentatively TRBD2 (7 bases). CDR1 and CDR2 from the germline V gene are MNHNS and SASEGT. The CDR3 loop spans 18 amino acids. The V gene lost 4 bases and the J gene lost 0 bases, with 22 bases spanning the gap. The CDR3 spells CASSAGGAARGSSYEQYF. Here the CDR3 DNA reads TGTGCCAGCAGTGCGGGGGGCGCTGCGCGGGGGTCCTCCTACGAGCAGTACTTC.

The rearrangement joins TRBV6-5 to TRBJ2-5, with 7 bases fitting TRBD1. V shed 4 bases and J 5 bases; nucleotides not matched to a gene: 4. The CDR3 totals 13 residues. Germline V lookup: CDR1 MNHEY, CDR2 SVGAGI. DNA for the CDR3: TGTGCCAGCAGTTTGGGGACAGCTGAGACCCAGTACTTC. Its translation is CASSLGTAETQYF.

This clonotype turned up a few times. The chain employs TRBV5-1 and TRBJ1-1; 7 bases map to TRBD1. The CDR3 contains 16 residues. Germline CDR1 and CDR2: SGHRS and YFSETQ. After removal of 4 bases from V and 8 bases from J, the junction contained 17 bases not matched to a gene. This chain's CDR3 is CASSLRGPTGVSEAFF. CDR3 bases: TGCGCCAGCAGCCTCCGCGGTCCCACAGGGGTCAGCGAAGCTTTCTTT.